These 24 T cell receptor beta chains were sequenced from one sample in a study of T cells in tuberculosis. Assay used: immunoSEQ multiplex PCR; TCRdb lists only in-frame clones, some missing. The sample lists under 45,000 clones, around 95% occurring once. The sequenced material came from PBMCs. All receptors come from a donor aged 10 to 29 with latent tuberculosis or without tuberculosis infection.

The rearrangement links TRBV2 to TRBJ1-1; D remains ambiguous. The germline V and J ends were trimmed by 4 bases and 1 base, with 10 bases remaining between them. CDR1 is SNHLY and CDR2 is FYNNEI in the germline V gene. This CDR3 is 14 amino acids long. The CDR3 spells CASSARVANTEAFF. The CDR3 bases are TGTGCCAGCAGTGCGAGGGTAGCGAACACTGAAGCTTTCTTT.

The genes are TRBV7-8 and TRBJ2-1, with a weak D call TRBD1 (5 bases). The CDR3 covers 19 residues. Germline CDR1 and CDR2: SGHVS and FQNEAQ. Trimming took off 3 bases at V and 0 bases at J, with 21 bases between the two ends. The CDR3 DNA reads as TGTGCCAGCAGCTTGGGGCAGGTCAACCTCGAAAGCTCCTACAATGAGCAGTTCTTC. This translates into CASSLGQVNLESSYNEQFF.

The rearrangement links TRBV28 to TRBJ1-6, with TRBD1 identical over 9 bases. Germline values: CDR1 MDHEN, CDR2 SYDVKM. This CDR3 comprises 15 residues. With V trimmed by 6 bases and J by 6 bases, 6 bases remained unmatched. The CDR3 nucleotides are TGTGCCAGCAGCGGACAGGGGACTATTAATTCACCCCTCCACTTT. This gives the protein CASSGQGTINSPLHF. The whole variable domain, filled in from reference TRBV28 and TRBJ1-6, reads DVKVTQSSRYLVKRTGEKVFLECVQDMDHENMFWYRQDPGLGLRLIYFSYDVKMKEKGDIPEGYSVSREKKERFSLILESASTNQTSMYLCASSGQGTINSPLHFGNGTRLTVT.

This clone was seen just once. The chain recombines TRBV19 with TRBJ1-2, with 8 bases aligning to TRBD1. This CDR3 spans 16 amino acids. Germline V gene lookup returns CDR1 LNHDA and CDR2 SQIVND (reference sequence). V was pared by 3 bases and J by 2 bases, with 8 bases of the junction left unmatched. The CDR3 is CASSILAGGPNYGYTF. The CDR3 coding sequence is TGTGCCAGTAGTATTCTGGCAGGGGGCCCCAACTATGGCTACACCTTC.

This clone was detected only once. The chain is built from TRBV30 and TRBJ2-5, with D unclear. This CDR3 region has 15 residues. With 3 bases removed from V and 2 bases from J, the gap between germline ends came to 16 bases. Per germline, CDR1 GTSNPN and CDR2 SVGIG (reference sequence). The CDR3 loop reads CAWRFQLTRQETQYF. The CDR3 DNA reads TGTGCCTGGAGATTCCAACTTACGCGACAAGAGACCCAGTACTTC.

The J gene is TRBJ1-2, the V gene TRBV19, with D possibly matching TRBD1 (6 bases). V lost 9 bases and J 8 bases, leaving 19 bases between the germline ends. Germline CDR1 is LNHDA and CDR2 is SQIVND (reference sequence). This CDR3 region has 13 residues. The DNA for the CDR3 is TGTGCCAGCTTGGGACGGGCAGGGGTAGGCTACACCTTC. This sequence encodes CASLGRAGVGYTF. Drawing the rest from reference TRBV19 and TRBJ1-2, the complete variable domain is DGGITQSPKYLFRKEGQNVTLSCEQNLNHDAMYWYRQDPGQGLRLIYYSQIVNDFQKGDIAEGYSVSREKKESFPLTVTSAQKNPTAFYLCASLGRAGVGYTFGSGTRLTVV.

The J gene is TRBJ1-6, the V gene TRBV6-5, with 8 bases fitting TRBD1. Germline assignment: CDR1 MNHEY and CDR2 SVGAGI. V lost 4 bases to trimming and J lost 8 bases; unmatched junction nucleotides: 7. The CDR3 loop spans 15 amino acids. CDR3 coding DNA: TGTGCCAGCAGTTCCCCGACAGGGGCTGATTCACCCCTCCACTTT. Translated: CASSSPTGADSPLHF.

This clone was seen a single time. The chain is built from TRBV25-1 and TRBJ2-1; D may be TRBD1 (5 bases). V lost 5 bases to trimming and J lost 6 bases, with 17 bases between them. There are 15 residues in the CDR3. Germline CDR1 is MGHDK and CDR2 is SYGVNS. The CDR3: CASSPRVDTLNEQFF. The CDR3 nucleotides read TGTGCCAGCAGTCCCCGGGTGGACACCCTCAATGAGCAGTTCTTC.

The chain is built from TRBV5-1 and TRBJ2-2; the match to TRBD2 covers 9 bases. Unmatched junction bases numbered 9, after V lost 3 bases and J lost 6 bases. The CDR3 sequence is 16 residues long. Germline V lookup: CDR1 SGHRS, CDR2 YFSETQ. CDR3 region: CASSSAGGLLAGELFF. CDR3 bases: TGCGCCAGCAGCTCCGCGGGGGGGCTCTTAGCCGGGGAGCTGTTTTTT.

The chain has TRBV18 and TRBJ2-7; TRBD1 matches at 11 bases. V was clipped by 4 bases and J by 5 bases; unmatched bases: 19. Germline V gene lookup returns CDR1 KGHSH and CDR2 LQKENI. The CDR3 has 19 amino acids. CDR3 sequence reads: CASSLIVGTGGFGGDEQYF. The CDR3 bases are TGTGCCAGCTCACTCATCGTTGGGACAGGGGGATTTGGGGGCGACGAGCAGTACTTC. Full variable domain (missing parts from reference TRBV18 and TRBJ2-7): NAGVMQNPRHLVRRRGQEARLRCSPMKGHSHVYWYRQLPEEGLKFMVYLQKENIIDESGMPKERFSAEFPKEGPSILRIQQVVRGDSAAYFCASSLIVGTGGFGGDEQYFGPGTRLTVT.

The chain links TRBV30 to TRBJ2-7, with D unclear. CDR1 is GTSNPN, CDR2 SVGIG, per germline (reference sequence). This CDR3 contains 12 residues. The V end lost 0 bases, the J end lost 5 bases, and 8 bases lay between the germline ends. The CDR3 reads CAWSVQPNEQYF. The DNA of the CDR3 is TGTGCCTGGAGTGTACAGCCGAACGAGCAGTACTTC. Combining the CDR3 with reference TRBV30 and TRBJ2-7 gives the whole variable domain SQTIHQWPATLVQPVGSPLSLECTVEGTSNPNLYWYRQAAGRGLQLLFYSVGIGQISSEVPQNLSASRPQDRQFILSSKKLLLSDSGFYLCAWSVQPNEQYFGPGTRLTVT.

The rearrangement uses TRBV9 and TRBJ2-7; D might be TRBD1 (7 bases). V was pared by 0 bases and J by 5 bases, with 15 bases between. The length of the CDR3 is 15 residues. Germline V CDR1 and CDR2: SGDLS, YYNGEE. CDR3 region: CASSVGIVRGDEQYF. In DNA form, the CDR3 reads TGTGCCAGCAGCGTAGGCATTGTCAGGGGGGACGAGCAGTACTTC. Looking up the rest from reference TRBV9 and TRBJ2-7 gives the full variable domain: DSGVTQTPKHLITATGQRVTLRCSPRSGDLSVYWYQQSLDQGLQFLIQYYNGEERAKGNILERFSAQQFPDLHSELNLSSLELGDSALYFCASSVGIVRGDEQYFGPGTRLTVT.

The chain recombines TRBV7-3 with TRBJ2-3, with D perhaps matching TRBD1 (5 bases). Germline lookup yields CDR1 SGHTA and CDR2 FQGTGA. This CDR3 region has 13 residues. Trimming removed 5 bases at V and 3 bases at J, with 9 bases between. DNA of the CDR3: TGTGCCAGCAGCAAGGGGTCTACAGATACGCAGTATTTT. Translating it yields CASSKGSTDTQYF. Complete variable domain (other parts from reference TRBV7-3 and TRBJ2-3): GAGVSQTPSNKVTEKGKYVELRCDPISGHTALYWYRQSLGQGPEFLIYFQGTGAADDSGLPNDRFFAVRPEGSVSTLKIQRTERGDSAVYLCASSKGSTDTQYFGPGTRLTVL.

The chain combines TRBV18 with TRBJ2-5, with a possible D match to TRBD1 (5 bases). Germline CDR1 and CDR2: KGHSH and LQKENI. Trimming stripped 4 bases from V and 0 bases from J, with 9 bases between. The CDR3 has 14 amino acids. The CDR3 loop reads CASSLMDNQETQYF. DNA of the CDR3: TGTGCCAGCTCACTGATGGACAACCAAGAGACCCAGTACTTC.

DNA of the CDR3: TGTGCCAGCACCGGGACAGGGGGCACTGAAGCTTTCTTT. Protein sequence: CASTGTGGTEAFF. This chain uses TRBV27 with TRBJ1-1; 11 bases line up with TRBD1. Trimming took 7 bases from V and 4 from J; bases not matched to a gene: 2. The CDR3 sequence is 13 residues long. The germline CDR1 and CDR2 sequences are MNHEY and SMNVEV (reference sequence).

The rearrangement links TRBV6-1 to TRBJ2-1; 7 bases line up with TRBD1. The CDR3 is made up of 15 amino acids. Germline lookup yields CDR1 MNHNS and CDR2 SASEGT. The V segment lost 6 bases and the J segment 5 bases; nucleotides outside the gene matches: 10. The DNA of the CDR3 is TGTGCCAGCAGAAGAGAGGGGGCGAGGGACAATGAGCAGTTCTTC. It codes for CASRREGARDNEQFF.

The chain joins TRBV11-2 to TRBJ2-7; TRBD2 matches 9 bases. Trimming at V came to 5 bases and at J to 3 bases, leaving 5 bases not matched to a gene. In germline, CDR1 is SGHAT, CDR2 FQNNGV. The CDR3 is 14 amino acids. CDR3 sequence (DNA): TGTGCCAGCAGCCGACTAGCGGACCACTACGAGCAGTACTTC. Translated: CASSRLADHYEQYF.

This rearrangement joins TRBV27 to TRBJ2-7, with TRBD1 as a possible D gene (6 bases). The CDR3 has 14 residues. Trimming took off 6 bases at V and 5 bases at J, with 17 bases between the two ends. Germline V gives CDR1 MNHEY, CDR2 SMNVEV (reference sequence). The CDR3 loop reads CASSQPGRGNEQYF. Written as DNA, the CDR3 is TGTGCCAGCAGCCAGCCCGGCAGGGGTAACGAGCAGTACTTC.

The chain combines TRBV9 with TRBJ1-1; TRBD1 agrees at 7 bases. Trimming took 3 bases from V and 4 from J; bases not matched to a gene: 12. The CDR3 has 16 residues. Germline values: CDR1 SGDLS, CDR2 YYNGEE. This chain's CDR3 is CASSAYRGRTATEAFF. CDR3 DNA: TGTGCCAGCAGCGCATACAGGGGTCGGACGGCCACTGAAGCTTTCTTT.

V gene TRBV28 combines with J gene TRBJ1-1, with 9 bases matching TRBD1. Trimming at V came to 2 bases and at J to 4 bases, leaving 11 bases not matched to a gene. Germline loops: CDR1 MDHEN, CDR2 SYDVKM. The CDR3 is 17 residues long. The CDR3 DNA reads TGTGCCAGCAGTTTACACAGGGGGCGGATGAGTAGCACTGAAGCTTTCTTT. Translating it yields CASSLHRGRMSSTEAFF.

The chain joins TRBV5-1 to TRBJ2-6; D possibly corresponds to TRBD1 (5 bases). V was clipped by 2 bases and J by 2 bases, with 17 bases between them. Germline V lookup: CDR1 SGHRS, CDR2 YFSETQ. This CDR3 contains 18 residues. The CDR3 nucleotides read TGCGCCAGCAGCTTATGGTCAGGGATCCCCACTGGGGCCAACGTCCTGACTTTC. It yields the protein CASSLWSGIPTGANVLTF. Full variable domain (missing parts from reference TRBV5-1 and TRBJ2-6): KAGVTQTPRYLIKTRGQQVTLSCSPISGHRSVSWYQQTPGQGLQFLFEYFSETQRNKGNFPGRFSGRQFSNSRSEMNVSTLELGDSALYLCASSLWSGIPTGANVLTFGAGSRLTVL.

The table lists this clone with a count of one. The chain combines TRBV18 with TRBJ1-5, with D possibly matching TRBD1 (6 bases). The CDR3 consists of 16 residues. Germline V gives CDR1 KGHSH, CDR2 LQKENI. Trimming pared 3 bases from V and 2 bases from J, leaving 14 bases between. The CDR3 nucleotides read TGTGCCAGCTCACCGAGGGGGGGCGACGGCAATCAGCCCCAGCATTTT. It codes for CASSPRGGDGNQPQHF.

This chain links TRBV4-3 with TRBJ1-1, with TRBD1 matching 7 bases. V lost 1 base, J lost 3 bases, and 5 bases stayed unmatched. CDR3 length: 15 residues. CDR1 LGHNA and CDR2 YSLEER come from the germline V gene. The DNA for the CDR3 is TGCGCCAGCAGCCAAGGTGGAACAGGGGACACTGAAGCTTTCTTT. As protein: CASSQGGTGDTEAFF.

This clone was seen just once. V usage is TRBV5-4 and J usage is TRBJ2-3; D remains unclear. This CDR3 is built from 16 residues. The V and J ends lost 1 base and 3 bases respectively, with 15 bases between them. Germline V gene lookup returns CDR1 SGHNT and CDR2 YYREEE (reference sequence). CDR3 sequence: CASSLTVNIRTDTQYF. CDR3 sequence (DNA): TGTGCCAGCAGCTTGACAGTCAACATACGAACAGATACGCAGTATTTT.